This TCR beta chain was captured in a study of blood T cell repertoires in COVID-19. Only in-frame clones appear in the TCRdb table, and some are missing; sequencing was by immunoSEQ multiplex PCR. The sample records fewer than 60,000 clones, roughly 88% being singletons. V dropped 3 bases and J dropped 6 bases, with 11 bases sitting between them. CDR3 size: 12 residues. CDR1 is GTSNPN, CDR2 SVGIG, per germline (reference sequence). V is TRBV30 and J is TRBJ1-2; no firm D call. The sequence was collected from a human donor with active COVID-19. The donor label of this sample is uncertain. The sample taken for sequencing was peripheral blood. CDR3 coding DNA: TGTGCCTGGAGGACCAGCGCAGATGGCTACACCTTC. Translating it yields CAWRTSADGYTF.